What follows are 26 T cell receptor beta chains derived from one specimen sequenced in a study of shared T cell receptors in the human thymus. Sequenced by immunoSEQ multiplex PCR; TCRdb stores in-frame clones only, minus some. Of hundreds of thousands of clones listed, roughly 74% are singletons. The same sample was also used in a study of human thymus T cells.

Sequenced sample: thymocytes. These receptors originate from a boy less than two years old with a congenital heart defect.

The V call is TRBV5-6, the J call TRBJ2-1; possibly TRBD2 for D (5 bases). The CDR3 sequence is 12 residues long. Trimming removed 2 bases at V and 16 bases at J, with 16 bases between. Germline lookup yields CDR1 SGHDT and CDR2 YYEEEE. In nucleotides, the CDR3 is TGTGCCAGCAGCTTTTTAGAGGAGGATCGCTTCTTC. This sequence encodes CASSFLEEDRFF.

The sample holds one count of this clone. V usage is TRBV2 and J usage is TRBJ1-1; 8 bases agree with TRBD1. The CDR3 length is 17 residues. Per germline, CDR1 SNHLY and CDR2 FYNNEI. V was clipped by 9 bases and J by 1 base; unmatched bases: 16. CDR3 coding DNA: TGTGCCAGACGGGACAGGTCCATGTTTGTCTCGAACACTGAAGCTTTCTTT. Its protein product is CARRDRSMFVSNTEAFF.

The V and J genes are TRBV30 and TRBJ2-2; tentatively, D is TRBD2 (5 bases). CDR1 is GTSNPN, CDR2 SVGIG, per germline (reference sequence). The V end lost 5 bases, the J end lost 4 bases, and 11 bases lay between the germline ends. This CDR3 region has 13 residues. The CDR3 reads CAWERAVTGELFF. CDR3 bases: TGTGCCTGGGAGAGAGCGGTCACCGGGGAGCTGTTTTTT.

The rearrangement uses TRBV5-1 and TRBJ2-7, with D perhaps TRBD1 (5 bases). Germline V gives CDR1 SGHRS, CDR2 YFSETQ. Trimming cost V 4 bases and J 2 bases, with 13 bases left between them. This CDR3 comprises 14 residues. The DNA for the CDR3 is TGCGCCAGCAGCGACCCAGGGCTAACCTACGAGCAGTACTTC. This encodes CASSDPGLTYEQYF.

The gene calls are TRBV5-4 and TRBJ2-7, with a possible D match to TRBD2 (5 bases). CDR1 SGHNT and CDR2 YYREEE come from the germline V gene (reference sequence). The CDR3 is made up of 16 amino acids. The ends were cut back, 5 bases at V and 1 base at J, with 19 bases in the middle. CDR3 bases: TGTGCCAGCAGGACGACTACGGGTAGCGTTTCCTACGAGCAGTACTTC. It specifies CASRTTTGSVSYEQYF.

This clone occurred once. The chain has TRBV7-9 and TRBJ2-1, with 10 bases fitting TRBD2. Germline V gene sequence: CDR1 SEHNR, CDR2 FQNEAQ (reference sequence). V dropped 0 bases and J dropped 7; count of bases not matched to a gene: 9. This CDR3 is 17 amino acids long. The CDR3 DNA sequence: TGTGCCAGCAGCTTAGCCCAAGCGGGAGGGCCGGGGAATGAGCAGTTCTTC. Residues: CASSLAQAGGPGNEQFF.

This chain uses TRBV27 with TRBJ2-2; 10 positions agree with TRBD1. Per the germline V gene, CDR1 is MNHEY and CDR2 is SMNVEV (reference sequence). This CDR3 region has 15 residues. The ends lost 5 bases at V and 7 bases at J; junction bases unmatched: 7. The CDR3 loop is CASSLRDRGGGELFF. The CDR3 DNA reads TGTGCCAGCAGTCTCCGGGACAGGGGAGGCGGGGAGCTGTTTTTT.

This clone appeared a few times. The DNA of the CDR3 is TGCAGCGTTGTTAGGGGGATTTATAATCAGCCCCAGCATTTT. Translating it yields CSVVRGIYNQPQHF. The V and J genes are TRBV29-1 and TRBJ1-5; maybe TRBD1 (6 bases). CDR1 and CDR2 from the germline V gene are SQVTM and ANQGSEA. With 4 bases removed from V and 4 bases from J, the gap between germline ends came to 14 bases. CDR3 size: 14 residues.

This chain uses TRBV6-5 with TRBJ1-5; 10 bases are a match to TRBD1. Germline CDR1 reads MNHEY; CDR2 reads SVGAGI. CDR3 length: 14 amino acids. J was trimmed by 4 bases and V by 5 bases; bases with no gene match: 2. The CDR3 DNA is TGTGCCAGCAGTCGGGGACAGGGGAATCAGCCCCAGCATTTT. It specifies CASSRGQGNQPQHF.

The chain has TRBV25-1 and TRBJ2-7; 10 bases agree with TRBD1. The CDR3 length is 14 residues. V lost 7 bases to trimming and J lost 4 bases; unmatched junction nucleotides: 7. The germline gives CDR1 MGHDK, CDR2 SYGVNS. CDR3 in amino acids: CASTPGQGTYEQYF. The CDR3 DNA follows: TGTGCCAGCACCCCGGGACAGGGGACATACGAGCAGTACTTC.

J is TRBJ1-4 and V is TRBV9; perhaps TRBD1 as D (5 bases). The CDR3 has 16 residues. V was clipped by 0 bases and J by 8 bases, with 17 bases between them. The germline gives CDR1 SGDLS, CDR2 YYNGEE. The CDR3 reads CASSVGAAGPREKLFF. DNA of the CDR3: TGTGCCAGCAGCGTAGGAGCTGCAGGGCCGAGAGAAAAACTGTTTTTT.

V gene TRBV4-2 combines with J gene TRBJ2-3; TRBD2 is a possible D gene (5 bases). Germline V gene sequence: CDR1 LGHNA, CDR2 YNFKEQ. Between the trimmed V and J ends, which lost 0 bases and 4 bases, there was a span of 20 bases. There are 18 residues in the CDR3. CDR3 sequence: CASSQDTLASSGADTQYF. CDR3 nucleotides: TGTGCCAGCAGCCAAGATACCCTGGCTAGCTCCGGTGCAGATACGCAGTATTTT.

The V call is TRBV10-3, the J call TRBJ2-6; 11 positions agree with TRBD1. Per the germline V gene, CDR1 is ENHRY and CDR2 is SYGVKD. This CDR3 contains 19 residues. V lost 3 bases to trimming and J lost 1 base; unmatched junction nucleotides: 8. CDR3 protein: CAISDLDRGRFSGANVLTF. In DNA, the CDR3 is TGTGCCATCAGTGATTTGGACAGGGGGCGCTTTTCTGGGGCCAACGTCCTGACTTTC.

The chain couples TRBV5-1 to TRBJ1-1; 9 bases match TRBD1. This CDR3 has 14 amino acids. The germline V gene has CDR1 SGHRS and CDR2 YFSETQ. V lost 3 bases, J lost 0 bases, and 0 bases stayed unmatched. The CDR3, as DNA: TGCGCCAGCAGCTGGACAGGGGTGAACACTGAAGCTTTCTTT. Translation gives CASSWTGVNTEAFF.

This clone was counted only a few times. V gene TRBV4-2 combines with J gene TRBJ2-7, with unresolved D. CDR1 is LGHNA and CDR2 is YNFKEQ in the germline V gene. CDR3 length: 13 amino acids. The V end was cut by 10 bases, the J end by 1 base, with 14 bases between. DNA for the CDR3: TGTGCCACCGCGGTAGGCAATTCCTACGAGCAGTACTTC. Translated: CATAVGNSYEQYF.

V is TRBV7-2 and J is TRBJ2-7; 11 nucleotides match TRBD1. Germline V CDR1 and CDR2: SGHTA, FQGNSA. Trimming at V came to 5 bases and at J to 5 bases, leaving 14 bases not matched to a gene. This CDR3 region has 17 residues. CDR3 nucleotides: TGTGCCAGCAGCAGAAAACAAACCGGGACAGGGGGTGACGAGCAGTACTTC. This gives the protein CASSRKQTGTGGDEQYF.

This sequence joins TRBV7-2 and TRBJ1-2; D is unresolved. Per the germline V gene, CDR1 is SGHTA and CDR2 is FQGNSA. The CDR3 runs 16 residues. Deletions cut 1 base from V and 3 bases from J, with 15 bases between. CDR3: CASSLGQYWAHYGYTF. Here the CDR3 DNA reads TGTGCCAGCAGCTTAGGGCAGTATTGGGCCCACTATGGCTACACCTTC.

V usage is TRBV30 and J usage is TRBJ2-5, with 7 nucleotides matching TRBD2. Germline V lookup: CDR1 GTSNPN, CDR2 SVGIG (reference sequence). The V and J ends lost 0 bases and 5 bases, in that order; junction bases with no gene match: 12. The CDR3 is made up of 16 amino acids. The CDR3 coding sequence is TGTGCCTGGAGTGTTGTGACGGGAGGATCCCAGGAGACCCAGTACTTC. This sequence encodes CAWSVVTGGSQETQYF. The complete variable domain, with remaining parts taken from reference TRBV30 and TRBJ2-5, reads SQTIHQWPATLVQPVGSPLSLECTVEGTSNPNLYWYRQAAGRGLQLLFYSVGIGQISSEVPQNLSASRPQDRQFILSSKKLLLSDSGFYLCAWSVVTGGSQETQYFGPGTRLLVL.

This clone was counted between two and nine times. V and J are TRBV5-1 and TRBJ2-3, with 10 bases lining up with TRBD2. V lost 5 bases, J lost 10 bases, and 10 bases stayed unmatched. The CDR3 is made up of 14 amino acids. In germline, CDR1 is SGHRS, CDR2 YFSETQ. CDR3 bases: TGCGCCAGCAGAGGGGTAGCGGGAGGTCGTCCGCAGTATTTT. Translation: CASRGVAGGRPQYF.

Comment on this clone: This sample also contains other DNA sequences that code for the same CDR3. The CDR3 nucleotides read TGTGCCAGCAGTACTAGCGGGAGCTCCTACGAGCAGTACTTC. Protein: CASSTSGSSYEQYF. The chain uses TRBV28 and TRBJ2-7; TRBD2 aligns across 11 bases. V lost 5 bases and J lost 0; bases outside the gene matches: 0. Germline-derived CDR1 and CDR2 are MDHEN and SYDVKM. The CDR3 has 14 residues.

The chain uses TRBV29-1 and TRBJ2-5; TRBD1 matches 8 bases. Per the germline V gene, CDR1 is SQVTM and CDR2 is ANQGSEA. This CDR3 has 13 amino acids. Unmatched junction bases numbered 10, after V lost 8 bases and J lost 5 bases. CDR3 bases: TGCAGCCTCCTGGACAGGGCGGTGGAGACCCAGTACTTC. Its translation is CSLLDRAVETQYF.

The genes are TRBV7-9 and TRBJ2-7; a possible D gene is TRBD2 (8 bases). The germline gives CDR1 SEHNR, CDR2 FQNEAQ (reference sequence). The CDR3 has 15 residues. V was cut by 4 bases and J by 4 bases, with 17 bases left in between. The CDR3 protein is CASSSGGTSFYEQYF. The DNA of the CDR3 is TGTGCCAGCAGCTCAGGGGGGACTAGTTTTTACGAGCAGTACTTC.

The chain couples TRBV5-4 to TRBJ2-1; 9 bases map to TRBD2. CDR1 is SGHNT and CDR2 is YYREEE in the germline V gene (reference sequence). CDR3 length: 20 residues. V gave up 4 bases and J gave up 4 bases; unmatched junction bases: 21. The CDR3 DNA reads as TGTGCCAGCAGCCCTCGAGGGACTAGCCGCCGGGTTAGCTTATACAATGAGCAGTTCTTC. Protein product: CASSPRGTSRRVSLYNEQFF.

The chain joins TRBV29-1 to TRBJ2-7; possibly TRBD2 for D (5 bases). Germline CDR1 reads SQVTM; CDR2 reads ANQGSEA. CDR3 length: 12 amino acids. The V and J ends lost 2 bases and 4 bases respectively, with 9 bases between them. The CDR3 protein is CSVEIGGYEQYF. CDR3 coding DNA: TGCAGCGTTGAAATCGGAGGTTACGAGCAGTACTTC.

The chain joins TRBV27 to TRBJ2-2; TRBD2 matches 7 bases. Trimming cost V 5 bases and J 3 bases; bases outside gene matches: 15. Germline-derived CDR1 and CDR2 are MNHEY and SMNVEV (reference sequence). The CDR3 length is 18 residues. In DNA, the CDR3 is TGTGCCAGCAGTCATTATCAGGTGGGGGGGAACTACACCGGGGAGCTGTTTTTT. Its protein is CASSHYQVGGNYTGELFF.

The chain has TRBV4-2 and TRBJ1-2; 9 bases line up with TRBD1. Losses at the gene ends were 1 base for V and 13 bases for J; bases not matched to a gene: 7. The CDR3 loop spans 13 amino acids. Germline assignment: CDR1 LGHNA and CDR2 YNFKEQ. The CDR3 loop is CASSQAVTGGVTF. The CDR3 DNA reads as TGTGCCAGCAGCCAAGCCGTGACAGGGGGAGTCACCTTC.